This TCR beta chain originates from a study of cytomegalovirus exposure and HLA in healthy donors. The V end lost 3 bases, the J end lost 1 base, and 9 bases lay between the germline ends. Germline CDR1 KGHSH, CDR2 LQKENI. The CDR3 sequence is 15 residues long. Vbeta (60) and Jbeta (13) primers were used in the PCR. Assay used: immunoSEQ multiplex PCR; TCRdb lists only in-frame clones, some missing. The sample carries about 160,000 clones, under 80% recorded once. V usage is TRBV18 and J usage is TRBJ2-2; D possibly corresponds to TRBD1 (6 bases). Sample: PBMCs. The TCR sequence derives from a female donor in good health and CMV-seronegative. The CDR3 bases are TGTGCCAGCTCACCCTTACAGGGGAACACCGGGGAGCTGTTTTTT. Protein: CASSPLQGNTGELFF.